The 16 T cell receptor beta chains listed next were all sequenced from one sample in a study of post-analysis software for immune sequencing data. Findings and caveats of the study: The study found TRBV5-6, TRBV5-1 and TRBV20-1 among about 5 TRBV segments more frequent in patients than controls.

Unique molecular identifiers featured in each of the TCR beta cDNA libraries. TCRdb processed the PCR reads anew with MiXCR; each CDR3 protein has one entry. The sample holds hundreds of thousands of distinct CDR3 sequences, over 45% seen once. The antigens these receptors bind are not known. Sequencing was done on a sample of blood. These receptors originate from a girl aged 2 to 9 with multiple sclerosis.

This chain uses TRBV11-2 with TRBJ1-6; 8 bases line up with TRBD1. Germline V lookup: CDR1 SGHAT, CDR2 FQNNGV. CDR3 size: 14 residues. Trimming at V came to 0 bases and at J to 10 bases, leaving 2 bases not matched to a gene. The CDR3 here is CASSLDRGQSPLHF. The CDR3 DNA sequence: TGTGCCAGCAGCTTAGACAGGGGGCAATCACCCCTCCACTTT.

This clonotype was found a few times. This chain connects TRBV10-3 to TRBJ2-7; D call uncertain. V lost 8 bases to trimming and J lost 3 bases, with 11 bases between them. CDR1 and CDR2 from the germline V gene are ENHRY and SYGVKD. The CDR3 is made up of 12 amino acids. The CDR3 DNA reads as TGTGCCATCGGCCCCGTGTTCTACGAGCAGTACTTC. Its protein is CAIGPVFYEQYF.

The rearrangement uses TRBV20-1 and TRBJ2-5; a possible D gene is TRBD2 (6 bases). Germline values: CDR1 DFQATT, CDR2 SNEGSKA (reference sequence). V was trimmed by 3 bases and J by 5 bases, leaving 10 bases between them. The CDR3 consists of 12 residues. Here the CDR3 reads CSASIGGETQYF. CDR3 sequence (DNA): TGCAGTGCTAGTATAGGAGGGGAGACCCAGTACTTC.

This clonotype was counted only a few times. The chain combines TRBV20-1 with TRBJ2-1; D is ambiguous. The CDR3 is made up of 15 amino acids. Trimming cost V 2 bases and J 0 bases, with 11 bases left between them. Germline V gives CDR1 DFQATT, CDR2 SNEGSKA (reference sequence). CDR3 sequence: CSARPKPSSYNEQFF. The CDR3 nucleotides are TGCAGTGCTAGACCCAAGCCAAGCTCCTACAATGAGCAGTTCTTC.

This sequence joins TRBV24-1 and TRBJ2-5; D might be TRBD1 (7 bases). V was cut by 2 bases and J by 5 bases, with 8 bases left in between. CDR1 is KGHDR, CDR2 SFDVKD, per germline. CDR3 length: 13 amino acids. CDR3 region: CATSDSGGETQYF. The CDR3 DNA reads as TGTGCCACCAGTGATTCAGGGGGGGAGACCCAGTACTTC.

CDR3 amino acids: CASSLEIRRGDTQYF. The CDR3 nucleotides are TGTGCCAGCAGCTTAGAGATTCGCAGGGGGGATACGCAGTATTTT. The chain links TRBV7-6 to TRBJ2-3; 7 bases match TRBD1. There are 15 residues in the CDR3. The ends lost 1 base at V and 6 bases at J; junction bases unmatched: 7. CDR1 SGHVS and CDR2 FNYEAQ come from the germline V gene. Full variable domain (missing parts from reference TRBV7-6 and TRBJ2-3): GAGVSQSPRYKVTKRGQDVALRCDPISGHVSLYWYRQALGQGPEFLTYFNYEAQQDKSGLPNDRFSAERPEGSISTLTIQRTEQRDSAMYRCASSLEIRRGDTQYFGPGTRLTVL.

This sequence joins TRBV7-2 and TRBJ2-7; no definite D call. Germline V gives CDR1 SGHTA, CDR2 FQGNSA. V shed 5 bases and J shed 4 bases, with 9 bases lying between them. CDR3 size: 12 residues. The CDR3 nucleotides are TGTGCCAGCAGCCGGAATAAGTACGAGCAGTACTTC. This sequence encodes CASSRNKYEQYF.

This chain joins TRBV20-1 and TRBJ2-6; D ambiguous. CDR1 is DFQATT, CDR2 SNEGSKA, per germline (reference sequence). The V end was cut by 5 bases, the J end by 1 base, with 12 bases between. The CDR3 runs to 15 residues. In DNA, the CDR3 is TGCAGTGCTTGGACCGAGAATTCTGGGGCCAACGTCCTGACTTTC. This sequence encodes CSAWTENSGANVLTF.

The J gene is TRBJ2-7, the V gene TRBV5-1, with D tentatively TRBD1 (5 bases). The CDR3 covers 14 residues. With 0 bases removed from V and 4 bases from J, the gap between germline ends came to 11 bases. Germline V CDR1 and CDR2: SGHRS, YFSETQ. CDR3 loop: CASSLEGARYEQYF. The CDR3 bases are TGCGCCAGCAGCTTGGAAGGGGCGCGTTACGAGCAGTACTTC.

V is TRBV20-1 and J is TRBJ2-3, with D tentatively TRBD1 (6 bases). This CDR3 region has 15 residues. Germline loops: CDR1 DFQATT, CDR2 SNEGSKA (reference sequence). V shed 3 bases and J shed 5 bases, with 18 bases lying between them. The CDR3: CSARPSEGRGDTQYF. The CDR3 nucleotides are TGCAGTGCTAGGCCCTCCGAGGGCAGGGGAGATACGCAGTATTTT.

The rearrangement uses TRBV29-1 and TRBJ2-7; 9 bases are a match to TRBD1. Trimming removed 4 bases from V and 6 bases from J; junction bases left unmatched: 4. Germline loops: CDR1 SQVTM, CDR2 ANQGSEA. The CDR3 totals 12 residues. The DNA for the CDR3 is TGCAGCGTTGGACAGGGGGGATCCGAGCAGTACTTC. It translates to CSVGQGGSEQYF.

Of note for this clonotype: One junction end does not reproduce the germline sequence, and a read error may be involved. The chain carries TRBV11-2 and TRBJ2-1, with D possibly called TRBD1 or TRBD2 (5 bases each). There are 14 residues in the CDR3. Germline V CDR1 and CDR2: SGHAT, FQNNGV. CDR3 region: CASSSGRSGNERFF. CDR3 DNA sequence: TGTGCCAGCAGCTCGGGGCGTTCGGGGAATGAGCGGTTCTTC.

For the CDR3, the DNA is TGCAGCGTGAGGGAGACAGGAATCTTGGGGGAGCCCCAGCATTTT. This encodes CSVRETGILGEPQHF. V usage is TRBV29-1 and J usage is TRBJ1-5; tentatively, D is TRBD1 (6 bases). The germline CDR1 and CDR2 sequences are SQVTM and ANQGSEA. The CDR3 runs to 15 residues. V dropped 6 bases and J dropped 8 bases, with 23 bases sitting between them.

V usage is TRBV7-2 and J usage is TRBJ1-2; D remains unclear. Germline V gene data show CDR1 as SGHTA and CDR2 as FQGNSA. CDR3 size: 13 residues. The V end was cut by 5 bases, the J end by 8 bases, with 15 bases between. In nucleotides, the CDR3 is TGTGCCAGCAGCACAGCAAGGGCGGCGGGCTACACCTTC. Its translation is CASSTARAAGYTF.

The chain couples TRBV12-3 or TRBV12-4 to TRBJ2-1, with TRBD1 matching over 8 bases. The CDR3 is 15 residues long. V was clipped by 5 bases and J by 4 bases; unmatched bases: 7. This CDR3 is CASSEQGDSYNEQFF. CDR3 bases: TGTGCCAGCAGTGAACAGGGGGATTCATACAATGAGCAGTTCTTC.

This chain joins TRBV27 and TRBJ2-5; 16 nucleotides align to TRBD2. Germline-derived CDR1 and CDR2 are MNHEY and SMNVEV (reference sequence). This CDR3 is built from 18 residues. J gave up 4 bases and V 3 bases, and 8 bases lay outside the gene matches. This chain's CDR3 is CASSFRGTSGRAGETQYF. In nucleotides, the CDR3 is TGTGCCAGCAGTTTCCGTGGGACTAGCGGGAGGGCCGGAGAGACCCAGTACTTC.